Sequencing of this TCR beta chain was carried out in a study of T cell repertoires in cytomegalovirus infection. Study-level background: Indications of both CMV infection and matching HLA type were provided by public TCR beta signatures.

Notes on the study in general: Carriers of CMV and the relevant HLA type were discriminated by public TCR beta frequency. Clonotype analysis showed dominance of the ex vivo response by HLA-C-restricted CMV-specific TCR beta clonotypes.

Each CDR3 protein gets one entry after TCRdb re-called the reads with MiXCR. The sample carries more than 400,000 distinct CDR3 sequences, 26% recorded once. About this clonotype itself: Its antigen is not identified.

Sequencing used PBMCs. The sequence derives from a human donor in good health (CMV status not recorded). Some clones in this sample may be carry-over from other donors' samples.

This CDR3 is CASSQGPGQRWEKLFF. CDR3 nucleotide sequence: TGCGCCAGCAGCCAGGGCCCGGGCCAGAGGTGGGAAAAACTGTTTTTT. The rearrangement uses TRBV4-1 and TRBJ1-4, with D hard to call. V dropped 3 bases and J dropped 8 bases, with 19 bases sitting between them. The CDR3 is made up of 16 amino acids. Germline V gene sequence: CDR1 MGHRA, CDR2 YSYEKL.